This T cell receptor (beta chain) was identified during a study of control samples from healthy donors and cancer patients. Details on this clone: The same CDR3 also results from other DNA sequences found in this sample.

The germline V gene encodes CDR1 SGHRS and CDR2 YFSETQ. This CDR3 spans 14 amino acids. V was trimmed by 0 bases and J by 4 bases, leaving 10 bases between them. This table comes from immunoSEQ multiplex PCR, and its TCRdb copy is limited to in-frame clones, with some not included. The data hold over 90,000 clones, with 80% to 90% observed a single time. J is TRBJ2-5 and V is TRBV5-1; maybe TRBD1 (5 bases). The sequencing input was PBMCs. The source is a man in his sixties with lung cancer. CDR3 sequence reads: CASSLGQGGETQYF. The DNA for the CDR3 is TGCGCCAGCAGCTTGGGTCAGGGCGGAGAGACCCAGTACTTC.